This T cell receptor (beta chain) was sequenced for a study of Ad26.COV2.S vaccination and SARS-CoV-2 variants. This CDR3 spans 14 amino acids. Germline V gene sequence: CDR1 GTSNPN, CDR2 SVGIG (reference sequence). Deletions cut 4 bases from V and 4 bases from J, with 16 bases between. On this clone: The antigen is undetermined.

This table comes from immunoSEQ multiplex PCR, and its TCRdb copy is limited to in-frame clones, with some not included. In the table there are about half a million clones, roughly nine tenths of which are singletons. Whole-study results and caveats: Analyses that measured TCR breadth and depth may have underestimated total T cell responses.

Stated treatment: roughly 19 received Ad26.COV2.S at low or high dose, single or two shots; about 5 received placebo; per-sample allocation not given. Samples were taken on day 63 after the first vaccine or placebo injection. This TCR was recovered from a person aged 18-65 years who received the Ad26.COV2.S COVID-19 vaccine or a placebo. The sample was peripheral blood, taken in a trial of Ad26.COV2.S vaccine versus placebo. The gene calls are TRBV30 and TRBJ1-2, with D possibly being TRBD1 (5 bases). The CDR3 DNA follows: TGTGCCTGGAATCCGGGGGGGGTAGTCTATGGCTACACCTTC. Residues: CAWNPGGVVYGYTF. The full variable domain, completed using reference TRBV30 and TRBJ1-2, is SQTIHQWPATLVQPVGSPLSLECTVEGTSNPNLYWYRQAAGRGLQLLFYSVGIGQISSEVPQNLSASRPQDRQFILSSKKLLLSDSGFYLCAWNPGGVVYGYTFGSGTRLTVV.